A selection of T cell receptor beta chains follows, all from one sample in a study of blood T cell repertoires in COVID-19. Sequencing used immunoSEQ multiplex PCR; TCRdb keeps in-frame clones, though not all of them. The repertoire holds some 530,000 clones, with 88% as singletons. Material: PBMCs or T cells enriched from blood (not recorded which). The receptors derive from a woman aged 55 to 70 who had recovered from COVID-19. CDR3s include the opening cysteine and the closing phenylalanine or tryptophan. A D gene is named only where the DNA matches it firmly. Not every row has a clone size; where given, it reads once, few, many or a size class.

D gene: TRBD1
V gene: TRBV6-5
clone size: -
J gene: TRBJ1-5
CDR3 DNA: TGTGCCAGCAGCCCCGACAGGGGAAAGCAGCCCCAGCATTTT
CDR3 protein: CASSPDRGKQPQHF

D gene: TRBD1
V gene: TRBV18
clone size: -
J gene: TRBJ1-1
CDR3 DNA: TGTGCCAGCTCACCCAGCCGAGGGGGCATGAACACTGAAGCTTTCTTT
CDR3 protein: CASSPSRGGMNTEAFF

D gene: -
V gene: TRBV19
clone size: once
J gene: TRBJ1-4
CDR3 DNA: TGTGCCAGTAGTAGGGGGCGGGAAAAACTGTTTTTT
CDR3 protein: CASSRGREKLFF

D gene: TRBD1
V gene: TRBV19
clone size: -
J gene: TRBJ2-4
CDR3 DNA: TGTGCCAGTAGTATACGACAGGGAAACATTCAGTACTTC
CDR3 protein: CASSIRQGNIQYF

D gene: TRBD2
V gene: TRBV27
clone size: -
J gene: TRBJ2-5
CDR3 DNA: TGTGCTTCCGGACTAGGGGAAGAGACCCAGTACTTC
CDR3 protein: CASGLGEETQYF

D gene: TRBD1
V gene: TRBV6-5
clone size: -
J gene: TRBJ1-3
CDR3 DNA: TGTGCCAGCAGCAGACAGGGAGCTGGAAACACCATATATTTT
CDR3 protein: CASSRQGAGNTIYF

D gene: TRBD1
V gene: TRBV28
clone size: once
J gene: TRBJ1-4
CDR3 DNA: TGTGCCAGCAGCTCCGGGACAGGGGGGGAAAAACTGTTTTTT
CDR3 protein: CASSSGTGGEKLFF

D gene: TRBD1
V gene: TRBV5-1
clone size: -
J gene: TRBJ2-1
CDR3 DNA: TGCGCCAGCAGCTTGGGCACAGGGGTCTCCTCCTACAATGAGCAGTTCTTC
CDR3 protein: CASSLGTGVSSYNEQFF

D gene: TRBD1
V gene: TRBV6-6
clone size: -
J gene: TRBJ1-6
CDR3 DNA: TGTGCCAGCAGTCGGACAGGGGGTTTTCCTAGCTCCTATAATTCACCCCTCCACTTT
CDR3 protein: CASSRTGGFPSSYNSPLHF

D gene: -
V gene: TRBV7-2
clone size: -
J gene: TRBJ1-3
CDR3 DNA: TGTGCCAGTTCCATCAAAGGGAGTGGAAACACCATATATTTT
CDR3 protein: CASSIKGSGNTIYF

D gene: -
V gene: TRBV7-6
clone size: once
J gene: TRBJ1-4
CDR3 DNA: TGTGCCAGCAGTTTTTCATCAACTACACGACAGCCTAATGAAAAACTGTTTTTT
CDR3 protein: CASSFSSTTRQPNEKLFF

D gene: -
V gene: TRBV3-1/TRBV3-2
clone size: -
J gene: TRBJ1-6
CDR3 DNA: TGTGCCAGCAGCCAATTCGGGTATTTTTCACCCCTCCACTTT
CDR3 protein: CASSQFGYFSPLHF

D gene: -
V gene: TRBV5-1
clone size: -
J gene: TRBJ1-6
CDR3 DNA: TGCGCCAGCAGCTACGGACTCTATAATTCACCCCTCCACTTT
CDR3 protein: CASSYGLYNSPLHF

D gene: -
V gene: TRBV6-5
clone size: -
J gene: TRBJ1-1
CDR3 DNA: TGTGCCAGCAGTTACTCATCATCGGGGGGCACTGAAGCTTTCTTT
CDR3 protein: CASSYSSSGGTEAFF

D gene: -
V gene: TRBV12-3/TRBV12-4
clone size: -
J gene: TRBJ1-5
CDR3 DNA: TGTGCCAGCAGTTTAGTCTTTTCGCCCCAGCATTTT
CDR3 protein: CASSLVFSPQHF

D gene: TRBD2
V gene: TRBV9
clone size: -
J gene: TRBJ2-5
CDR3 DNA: TGTGCCAGCAGCCTTAGCGGGGGGGCCTGGGAGACCCAGTACTTC
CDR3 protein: CASSLSGGAWETQYF

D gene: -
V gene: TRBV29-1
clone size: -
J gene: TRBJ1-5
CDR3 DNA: TGCAGCGTTCGGGACAACAATCAGCCCCAGCATTTT
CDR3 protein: CSVRDNNQPQHF

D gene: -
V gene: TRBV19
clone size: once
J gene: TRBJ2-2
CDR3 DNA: TGTGCCAGTAGTATACAAGGGGCCACCGGGGAGCTGTTTTTT
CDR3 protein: CASSIQGATGELFF

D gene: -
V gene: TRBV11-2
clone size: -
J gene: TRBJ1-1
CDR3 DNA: TGTGCCAGCAGCTTAGATCCAGGGTTTAACACTGAAGCTTTCTTT
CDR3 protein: CASSLDPGFNTEAFF